This record covers a single T cell receptor beta chain. This clone's antigen is unknown. Nothing much larger sits one base from this clone, and base qualities are not available. The collaborating institutions used their own protocols to collect whole blood in K2EDTA tubes. For TCRbeta analysis, collaborator samples were shipped as frozen whole blood, as isolated PBMCs, or as DNA extracted from either sample type. Trimming leaves V shorter by 2 bases and J shorter by 3 bases, with the junction holding 7 bases beyond the gene matches. Including the terminal cysteine and phenylalanine, the CDR3 comprises 16 residues. Kept here is only the CDR3 DNA, which spans 48 bases and is read in frame from base 1. For CDR1 and CDR2, the germline V gene lists MDHEN and SYDVKM. This sample was taken from a study of blood T cell repertoires in COVID-19 (dated by TCRdb to 2018 to 2021). A note on the overall study: Samples from collaborators originated in the United States, Italy and Spain and spanned both the acute and convalescent phases of COVID-19. The material from the prospective study consisted of cDNA or gDNA derived from T cells, B-cell-depleted T cells, or PBMCs. Subjects who had been exposed to COVID-19, were actively infected with it, or had recovered from it provided the deeply sampled blood TCRbeta repertoires that made up the dataset. The repertoires were released in a freely available public database meant as a resource for research on the immune response to SARS-CoV-2. The samples were drawn from the first 160 participants of the ongoing ImmuneRACE study and from some 1,300 subjects provided by 6 global collaborators. Sample metadata almost always included a de-identified subject ID, COVID-19 status, age in years and sex. Where HLA class I and class II types were available, the types were taken from metadata supplied by the sample provider, not from assay-based typing.

The immunoSEQ Assay, a bias-controlled multiplex PCR, was used to amplify TCRbeta CDR3 regions from genomic DNA. The published analysis was carried out like this. The number of nucleated cells in each sample was estimated by amplification of reference gene primers within the assay. To quantify the absolute abundance of each unique TCRbeta CDR3 rearrangement, sequence reads were collapsed and filtered. For each sample, productive Simpson clonality was calculated as the square root of Simpson's diversity index over productive rearrangements. In its TCRdb copy, this immuneACCESS table keeps in-frame sequences only and misses some clones. Where compared with another copy, unresolved V genes explain less than half of these, and the others have no known cause. V and J calls and clone size are copied from that table; D and trimming were computed from the DNA. This sample lists a few hundred thousand clones; around 89% were detected once. Around 4% of the sample lies in the top ten.

What the research found in general, with its limitations: The quantity of clinical and demographic metadata differed by source and by participant and was supplied without curation.

Source material: peripheral blood. The chain couples TRBV28 to TRBJ2-7; TRBD1 lines up with 10 middle nucleotides. This TCR was recovered from a woman in her 50s with active or convalescent COVID-19. The nucleotide sequence reads as follows: TGTGCCAGCAGTTTACCGATTGGGACAGGGGACTACGAGCAGTACTTC. This sequence encodes CASSLPIGTGDYEQYF. Beyond the CDR3, the reference TRBV28 and TRBJ2-7 genes provide the residues; the full variable domain reads: DVKVTQSSRYLVKRTGEKVFLECVQDMDHENMFWYRQDPGLGLRLIYFSYDVKMKEKGDIPEGYSVSREKKERFSLILESASTNQTSMYLCASSLPIGTGDYEQYFGPGTRLTVT.